This TCR beta chain stems from a study of blood T cell repertoires in COVID-19. Overall study: The United States, Italy and Spain provided the acute and convalescent COVID-19 samples.

Original processing notes: Researchers report that nucleated cell counts were estimated from reference gene primer amplification. The method was immunoSEQ multiplex PCR; TCRdb's version includes in-frame clones alone and lacks a portion of them. That table furnishes V, J and clone size, whereas the DNA furnished D and trimming. In the table there are around 180,000 clones, about 83% of which are singletons. CDR3 length: 14 amino acids. Trimming shortened V by 2 bases and J by 6 bases, and 10 bases separated the two germline ends. CDR1 MNHNS and CDR2 SASEGT come from the germline V gene. Source material: peripheral blood. The V and J genes are TRBV6-1 and TRBJ1-4; no reliable D call. This receptor was identified in a human donor in a cohort sampled during active COVID-19. CDR3 DNA: TGTGCCAGCAGTGAATCCGGGAGGTATGAAAAACTGTTTTTT. The encoded protein is CASSESGRYEKLFF.